The 15 T cell receptor beta chains listed next were all sequenced from one sample in a study of blood T cells in healthy people across ages. Next came a second PCR, run for about 6 to 12 cycles, which used a sample-barcoded 5' primer along with a J-beta primer mix. Via MiXCR, TCRdb re-called the 5' RACE reads, giving one row per CDR3 protein. The sample contains about 690,000 distinct CDR3 sequences, 35% to 50% of which appear only once. The sample comprised blood. All receptors come from a man of 80 years or more in good health.

The chain combines TRBV4-2 with TRBJ1-1, with a possible D match to TRBD1 (6 bases). This CDR3 comprises 14 residues. Looked up from germline, CDR1 is LGHNA and CDR2 is YNFKEQ. V dropped 3 bases and J dropped 2 bases, with 10 bases sitting between them. The CDR3 coding sequence is TGTGCCAGCAGCCACCTGGACAGAAACACTGAAGCTTTCTTT. This translates into CASSHLDRNTEAFF.

This clonotype was recorded a few times. This chain uses TRBV9 with TRBJ1-2, with D possibly TRBD1 on 6 matching bases. This CDR3 is built from 14 residues. V shed 0 bases and J shed 2 bases, with 8 bases lying between them. The germline gives CDR1 SGDLS, CDR2 YYNGEE. The CDR3 reads CASSVGGGNYGYTF. DNA for the CDR3: TGTGCCAGCAGCGTAGGGGGGGGCAACTATGGCTACACCTTC. Based on the CDR3 plus reference TRBV9 and TRBJ1-2, the full variable domain is DSGVTQTPKHLITATGQRVTLRCSPRSGDLSVYWYQQSLDQGLQFLIQYYNGEERAKGNILERFSAQQFPDLHSELNLSSLELGDSALYFCASSVGGGNYGYTFGSGTRLTVV.

The chain recombines TRBV28 with TRBJ1-1; the D is unclear. In germline, CDR1 is MDHEN, CDR2 SYDVKM. This CDR3 region has 15 residues. V lost 1 base, J lost 4 bases, and 13 bases lay in between. CDR3 protein: CASSLFSGRGTEAFF. CDR3 bases: TGTGCCAGCAGTTTATTCTCGGGTCGTGGCACTGAAGCTTTCTTT. The entire variable domain, with the rest obtained from reference TRBV28 and TRBJ1-1, is as follows: DVKVTQSSRYLVKRTGEKVFLECVQDMDHENMFWYRQDPGLGLRLIYFSYDVKMKEKGDIPEGYSVSREKKERFSLILESASTNQTSMYLCASSLFSGRGTEAFFGQGTRLTVV.

The chain employs TRBV12-3 or TRBV12-4 and TRBJ2-7, with no clear D. This CDR3 has 12 residues. Trimming removed 5 bases from V and 7 bases from J, with 12 bases in between. CDR3 coding DNA: TGTGCCAGCAGTCCACTCACTTTGGAGCAGTACTTC. Translated: CASSPLTLEQYF.

In its sample, this clonotype was seen a few times. V is TRBV15 and J is TRBJ2-2, with TRBD1 as a possible D gene (5 bases). The V end lost 4 bases, the J end lost 3 bases, and 6 bases lay between the germline ends. CDR3 length: 13 amino acids. Germline CDR1 is LNHNV and CDR2 is YYDKDF (reference sequence). CDR3 loop: CATSKGDTGELFF. The DNA of the CDR3 is TGTGCCACCAGCAAAGGGGACACCGGGGAGCTGTTTTTT.

The sample holds a few counts of this clonotype. V usage is TRBV2 and J usage is TRBJ2-4; D uncertain. Trimming took 8 bases from V and 12 from J, leaving 11 bases between them. Germline CDR1 and CDR2: SNHLY and FYNNEI. The CDR3 is 10 residues long. CDR3: CASYDFNQYF. The CDR3 region has the DNA TGTGCCAGCTACGACTTTAATCAGTACTTC.

The genes are TRBV6-1 and TRBJ2-4, with 8 bases aligning to TRBD1. The germline gives CDR1 MNHNS, CDR2 SASEGT. This CDR3 region has 20 residues. With 4 bases clipped from V and 0 bases from J, the junction kept 17 bases outside the gene matches. The CDR3 here is CASSGFPGTGGVEAKNIQYF. The DNA for the CDR3 is TGTGCCAGCAGTGGCTTCCCCGGGACAGGTGGGGTGGAAGCCAAAAACATTCAGTACTTC.

This chain links TRBV4-1 with TRBJ1-1; 7 bases align to TRBD1. CDR1 and CDR2 from the germline V gene are MGHRA and YSYEKL. V dropped 7 bases and J dropped 0; count of bases not matched to a gene: 20. The CDR3 runs to 19 residues. The CDR3 DNA is TGCGCCAGCAAGCCCCCCGGGGACAGAGTCAGTGTCATGAACACTGAAGCTTTCTTT. Protein product: CASKPPGDRVSVMNTEAFF.

This clonotype has just a few counts. This sequence joins TRBV4-2 and TRBJ2-5, with a tentative D call TRBD1 (6 bases). Trimming cost V 4 bases and J 2 bases, with 35 bases left between them. CDR3 size: 22 residues. Per germline, CDR1 LGHNA and CDR2 YNFKEQ. The CDR3 reads CASSRGLRLPGQRRSFQETQYF. CDR3 nucleotides: TGTGCCAGCAGCCGAGGACTCAGATTACCGGGACAACGAAGAAGTTTTCAAGAGACCCAGTACTTC.

This clonotype was counted only a few times. The rearrangement joins TRBV5-1 to TRBJ2-1; D is undetermined. The CDR3 length is 11 residues. CDR1 is SGHRS, CDR2 YFSETQ, per germline. V was cut by 2 bases and J by 7 bases, with 4 bases left in between. CDR3 loop: CASSFKNEQFF. The CDR3 nucleotides are TGCGCCAGCAGCTTTAAGAATGAGCAGTTCTTC.

This clonotype was counted only a few times. J is TRBJ1-2 and V is TRBV6-1, with D hard to call. V lost 2 bases, J lost 5 bases, and 3 bases lay in between. The CDR3 length is 11 residues. Per germline, CDR1 MNHNS and CDR2 SASEGT. The CDR3 DNA reads as TGTGCCAGCAGTGAACGGTATGGCTACACCTTC. Translated: CASSERYGYTF.

This clonotype showed up many times. The V call is TRBV7-2, the J call TRBJ2-6; the match to TRBD1 covers 7 bases. Germline V CDR1 and CDR2: SGHTA, FQGNSA. V trimming: 3 bases; J trimming: 0 bases; junction bases outside the gene matches: 2. The CDR3 extends over 16 amino acids. The CDR3 loop reads CASSFDRDSGANVLTF. As DNA, the CDR3 is TGTGCCAGCAGCTTCGACAGGGACTCTGGGGCCAACGTCCTGACTTTC.

V is TRBV20-1 and J is TRBJ2-4; no clear D. This CDR3 has 13 residues. Trimming cost V 3 bases and J 0 bases, with 6 bases left between them. CDR1 and CDR2 (germline): DFQATT, SNEGSKA (reference sequence). The CDR3 DNA follows: TGCAGTGCTAGGAACCTAGCCAAAAACATTCAGTACTTC. Protein sequence: CSARNLAKNIQYF.

The chain is built from TRBV27 and TRBJ2-5; TRBD2 agrees at 7 bases. V shed 3 bases, J shed 11 bases, and the junction held 15 bases outside the gene matches. Germline assignment: CDR1 MNHEY and CDR2 SMNVEV (reference sequence). The CDR3 runs to 15 residues. This CDR3 is CASSLWGRALGEQYF. DNA of the CDR3: TGTGCCAGCAGTTTGTGGGGGAGGGCCTTGGGGGAGCAGTACTTC.

The V call is TRBV29-1, the J call TRBJ2-1, with D possibly TRBD1 on 6 matching bases. Germline-derived CDR1 and CDR2 are SQVTM and ANQGSEA. This CDR3 has 12 amino acids. V lost 6 bases to trimming and J lost 6 bases, with 12 bases between them. The CDR3 DNA sequence: TGCAGCGTCGACTCGGACAGCAATGAGCAGTTCTTC. Translated, it gives CSVDSDSNEQFF.